These 30 T cell receptor beta chains were sequenced from one sample in a study of cytotoxic CD8 clonotypes in ibrutinib-treated CLL (dated by TCRdb to the early 2020s). The time point label, read with the paper, signifies: 20 to 30 months on ibrutinib. The receptor library was made with the immunoSEQ multiplex PCR assay. Drawn from immuneACCESS, this table holds only the in-frame rearrangements with V and J called that TCRdb kept. Clones are partly lost; checked studies trace under half to an unresolved V gene and leave the rest unexplained. The sample table records about 180,000 clones; about 80% of these occur just once. 3.5% to 5.5% of the sample is in the top ten clones. The sample was PBMCs, taken after 24 months of ibrutinib treatment. These receptors were taken from a human donor with chronic lymphocytic leukemia.

This clone has just one count. This chain links TRBV9 with TRBJ2-7; 7 positions agree with TRBD2. Trimming cost V 4 bases and J 4 bases; bases outside gene matches: 11. Germline assignment: CDR1 SGDLS and CDR2 YYNGEE. The CDR3 loop spans 15 amino acids. The CDR3 DNA reads as TGTGCCAGCAGCACCCAAGCGGGGCAGCTTTACGAGCAGTACTTC. Protein sequence: CASSTQAGQLYEQYF. The entire variable domain, with the rest obtained from reference TRBV9 and TRBJ2-7, is as follows: DSGVTQTPKHLITATGQRVTLRCSPRSGDLSVYWYQQSLDQGLQFLIQYYNGEERAKGNILERFSAQQFPDLHSELNLSSLELGDSALYFCASSTQAGQLYEQYFGPGTRLTVT.

V and J are TRBV29-1 and TRBJ1-5, with a weak D call TRBD1 (5 bases). The germline CDR1 and CDR2 sequences are SQVTM and ANQGSEA. The V and J ends lost 6 bases and 1 base respectively, with 7 bases between them. This CDR3 spans 12 amino acids. CDR3 bases: TGCAGCGTCCGGGACAGCAATCAGCCCCAGCATTTT. It yields the protein CSVRDSNQPQHF.

The chain is built from TRBV6-5 and TRBJ2-7; TRBD1 might be the D (5 bases). V shed 7 bases and J shed 3 bases, with 16 bases lying between them. Per germline, CDR1 MNHEY and CDR2 SVGAGI. The CDR3 consists of 14 residues. CDR3 sequence reads: CASTFAGQGYEQYF. The CDR3 DNA is TGTGCCAGCACCTTTGCTGGCCAGGGCTACGAGCAGTACTTC.

The V and J genes are TRBV18 and TRBJ1-2; no firm D call. The CDR3 covers 17 residues. The V and J ends lost 1 base and 0 bases respectively, with 15 bases between them. Germline V lookup: CDR1 KGHSH, CDR2 LQKENI. This chain's CDR3 is CASSPLPAGISNYGYTF. For the CDR3, the DNA is TGTGCCAGCTCACCACTCCCGGCGGGAATTTCTAACTATGGCTACACCTTC.

This clone was counted a few times. This chain uses TRBV5-4 with TRBJ1-1; 7 bases are shared with TRBD1. Germline lookup yields CDR1 SGHNT and CDR2 YYREEE (reference sequence). This CDR3 has 16 residues. The V segment lost 4 bases and the J segment 0 bases; nucleotides outside the gene matches: 9. In nucleotides, the CDR3 is TGTGCCAGCAGCCCCCAGGGGGGCCGAGTGAACACTGAAGCTTTCTTT. Translated: CASSPQGGRVNTEAFF.

The chain carries TRBV30 and TRBJ1-2; D gene unclear. Germline V CDR1 and CDR2: GTSNPN, SVGIG (reference sequence). Trimming shortened V by 0 bases and J by 6 bases, and 11 bases separated the two germline ends. The CDR3 totals 13 residues. The CDR3 nucleotides read TGTGCCTGGAGTGTCGGGAGTCAAAATGGCTACACCTTC. As protein: CAWSVGSQNGYTF. Based on the CDR3 plus reference TRBV30 and TRBJ1-2, the full variable domain is SQTIHQWPATLVQPVGSPLSLECTVEGTSNPNLYWYRQAAGRGLQLLFYSVGIGQISSEVPQNLSASRPQDRQFILSSKKLLLSDSGFYLCAWSVGSQNGYTFGSGTRLTVV.

This chain uses TRBV11-2 with TRBJ1-5; maybe TRBD1 (6 bases). V shed 6 bases and J shed 7 bases, with 13 bases lying between them. This CDR3 spans 13 amino acids. Germline CDR1 is SGHAT and CDR2 is FQNNGV. As DNA, the CDR3 is TGTGCCAGCAGTCCGGACAGAGTACAGCCCCAGCATTTT. Translation gives CASSPDRVQPQHF.

The CDR3 reads CASQPDRWYTEAFF. As DNA, the CDR3 is TGTGCCAGTCAACCGGACAGGTGGTACACTGAAGCTTTCTTT. The chain carries TRBV19 and TRBJ1-1; 7 nucleotides match TRBD1. V dropped 8 bases and J dropped 3; count of bases not matched to a gene: 9. The CDR3 is 14 amino acids. Germline CDR1 is LNHDA and CDR2 is SQIVND (reference sequence).

The V and J genes are TRBV28 and TRBJ2-3; D is unclear. The V end lost 6 bases, the J end lost 0 bases, and 13 bases lay between the germline ends. CDR3 size: 15 residues. The germline V gene has CDR1 MDHEN and CDR2 SYDVKM. The CDR3 DNA reads as TGTGCCAGCAGCCGCACGCCGGACAGCACAGATACGCAGTATTTT. This gives the protein CASSRTPDSTDTQYF.

V gene TRBV9 combines with J gene TRBJ1-2, with 9 bases aligning to TRBD1. Germline V gives CDR1 SGDLS, CDR2 YYNGEE. V gave up 4 bases and J gave up 3 bases; unmatched junction bases: 7. This CDR3 comprises 15 residues. CDR3 coding DNA: TGTGCCAGCAGCCCACAGGGGGCGCTCGACTATGGCTACACCTTC. Residues: CASSPQGALDYGYTF. Variable domain in full (rest from reference TRBV9 and TRBJ1-2): DSGVTQTPKHLITATGQRVTLRCSPRSGDLSVYWYQQSLDQGLQFLIQYYNGEERAKGNILERFSAQQFPDLHSELNLSSLELGDSALYFCASSPQGALDYGYTFGSGTRLTVV.

This clone has more than one count but fewer than ten. J is TRBJ1-1 and V is TRBV7-2; D is possibly TRBD1 (6 bases). Germline CDR1 is SGHTA and CDR2 is FQGNSA. The CDR3 is 14 amino acids. The ends were cut back, 2 bases at V and 7 bases at J, with 14 bases in the middle. The CDR3 is CASSLNGAQGEAFF. The CDR3 nucleotides are TGTGCCAGCAGCTTAAACGGGGCACAGGGTGAAGCTTTCTTT.

This clone has just a few counts. V usage is TRBV28 and J usage is TRBJ1-1; D call uncertain. V gave up 8 bases and J gave up 0 bases, with 4 bases separating them. The germline V gene encodes CDR1 MDHEN and CDR2 SYDVKM. The CDR3 contains 11 residues. The CDR3 nucleotides read TGTGCCAGCCATTTGAACACTGAAGCTTTCTTT. Its protein is CASHLNTEAFF.

This clone was detected a few times. Other DNA sequences of this sample code for an identical CDR3. V and J are TRBV12-5 and TRBJ1-1; D is ambiguous. CDR1 and CDR2 (germline): LGHNT, FRNRAP. V was shortened by 3 bases and J by 4 bases, with 3 bases between the two germline ends. The CDR3 extends over 11 amino acids. The CDR3 reads CASGFGTEAFF. The CDR3 DNA reads TGTGCTAGTGGTTTCGGCACTGAAGCTTTCTTT.

This chain joins TRBV2 and TRBJ2-1, with 7 positions matching TRBD2. In germline, CDR1 is SNHLY, CDR2 FYNNEI. The CDR3 consists of 17 residues. V shed 6 bases and J 5 bases; nucleotides not matched to a gene: 16. CDR3 nucleotides: TGTGCCAGCAGCCCCCTCTTTGGGGCGGGGGTCCACAATGAGCAGTTCTTC. The encoded protein is CASSPLFGAGVHNEQFF.

This chain links TRBV30 with TRBJ2-2, with D possibly TRBD1 on 5 matching bases. CDR1 and CDR2 from the germline V gene are GTSNPN and SVGIG (reference sequence). The CDR3 spans 15 residues. Trimming left V 4 bases short and J 7 bases short, with 19 bases between. The CDR3 is CAWTTERGLIGELFF. The DNA for the CDR3 is TGTGCCTGGACTACAGAAAGGGGCCTGATCGGGGAGCTGTTTTTT.

This chain uses TRBV19 with TRBJ1-2; no reliable D call. The ends were cut back, 7 bases at V and 8 bases at J, with 29 bases in the middle. The CDR3 totals 17 residues. The germline gives CDR1 LNHDA, CDR2 SQIVND (reference sequence). CDR3 bases: TGTGCCAGTACGGAGGAGGGAAGACGATCGAACTTGGGGGGCTACACCTTC. Translating gives CASTEEGRRSNLGGYTF.

The chain combines TRBV30 with TRBJ1-3; D remains ambiguous. CDR3 length: 13 residues. V was clipped by 0 bases and J by 4 bases, with 7 bases between them. Germline lookup yields CDR1 GTSNPN and CDR2 SVGIG (reference sequence). The CDR3 reads CAWSVGAGNTIYF. The CDR3 bases are TGTGCCTGGAGTGTCGGTGCCGGAAACACCATATATTTT.

CDR3 in DNA: TGTGCCTCATCAACCGTAACAGATACGCAGTATTTT. Encoded protein: CASSTVTDTQYF. The V gene is TRBV6-6, the J gene TRBJ2-3; D call uncertain. The CDR3 totals 12 residues. CDR1 is MNHNY and CDR2 is SVGAGI in the germline V gene (reference sequence). Trimming left V 11 bases short and J 3 bases short, with 12 bases between.

The chain uses TRBV7-3 and TRBJ2-7; 9 nucleotides match TRBD1. Germline loops: CDR1 SGHTA, CDR2 FQGTGA. The CDR3 sequence is 14 residues long. J lost 1 base, V lost 5 bases, and 3 bases had no gene match. In DNA, the CDR3 is TGTGCCAGCAGCCGGACAGGGGCTTCCTACGAGCAGTACTTC. As protein: CASSRTGASYEQYF.

The CDR3: CASSHTTGFAAFF. The CDR3 DNA reads TGTGCCAGCAGTCATACTACAGGGTTCGCAGCTTTCTTT. The chain carries TRBV7-2 and TRBJ1-1, with D possibly being TRBD1 (6 bases). The CDR3 extends over 13 amino acids. Germline V gene lookup returns CDR1 SGHTA and CDR2 FQGNSA. V gave up 6 bases and J gave up 10 bases, with 18 bases separating them.

V is TRBV5-1 and J is TRBJ2-5; D is unclear. Looked up from germline, CDR1 is SGHRS and CDR2 is YFSETQ. The V gene lost 3 bases and the J gene lost 5 bases, with 17 bases spanning the gap. The CDR3 length is 15 residues. The CDR3 DNA reads TGCGCCAGCAGCTCCGAATCTGGTCAGTTCGAGACCCAGTACTTC. It is translated as CASSSESGQFETQYF.

This clone was seen more than once but under ten times. This sequence joins TRBV7-3 and TRBJ1-2, with D tentatively TRBD1 (5 bases). CDR1 SGHTA and CDR2 FQGTGA come from the germline V gene. The CDR3 covers 13 residues. V gave up 4 bases and J gave up 10 bases, with 16 bases separating them. For the CDR3, the DNA is TGTGCCAGCAGCTCCGGGACCGCGAGGACCTACACCTTC. Residues: CASSSGTARTYTF.

V usage is TRBV28 and J usage is TRBJ1-2; D remains unclear. The CDR3 has 12 residues. The germline gives CDR1 MDHEN, CDR2 SYDVKM. V lost 6 bases, J lost 2 bases, and 7 bases lay in between. CDR3 loop: CASRSLNYGYTF. The DNA for the CDR3 is TGTGCCAGCAGGAGTTTGAACTATGGCTACACCTTC.

The rearrangement uses TRBV7-9 and TRBJ2-5; D unresolved. This CDR3 is 12 amino acids long. Trimming stripped 3 bases from V and 4 bases from J, with 6 bases between. Germline CDR1 is SEHNR and CDR2 is FQNEAQ (reference sequence). The CDR3 coding sequence is TGTGCCAGCAGCTTCAGCCGAGAGACCCAGTACTTC. Translating it yields CASSFSRETQYF.

This rearrangement joins TRBV2 to TRBJ1-5; perhaps TRBD1 as D (5 bases). The V gene lost 10 bases and the J gene lost 1 base, with 11 bases spanning the gap. The CDR3 consists of 13 residues. The germline V gene has CDR1 SNHLY and CDR2 FYNNEI. For the CDR3, the DNA is TGTGCCACCCACGGGGGGAGCAATCAGCCCCAGCATTTT. Its translation: CATHGGSNQPQHF.

The chain uses TRBV18 and TRBJ1-1; D ambiguous. This CDR3 comprises 15 residues. V gave up 1 base and J gave up 4 bases, with 13 bases separating them. Germline CDR1 and CDR2: KGHSH and LQKENI. For the CDR3, the DNA is TGTGCCAGCTCACCACTGGATCGGGGAGGCACTGAAGCTTTCTTT. It codes for CASSPLDRGGTEAFF.

This clone appeared a few times. The chain combines TRBV19 with TRBJ2-1, with a possible D match to TRBD2 (6 bases). The CDR3 is made up of 13 amino acids. The germline gives CDR1 LNHDA, CDR2 SQIVND (reference sequence). V lost 3 bases and J 5 bases, leaving 8 bases between the germline ends. The CDR3, as DNA: TGTGCCAGTAGTATTGGGACTCACAATGAGCAGTTCTTC. Amino acid sequence: CASSIGTHNEQFF. The variable domain in full, completed from reference TRBV19 and TRBJ2-1, reads DGGITQSPKYLFRKEGQNVTLSCEQNLNHDAMYWYRQDPGQGLRLIYYSQIVNDFQKGDIAEGYSVSREKKESFPLTVTSAQKNPTAFYLCASSIGTHNEQFFGPGTRLTVL.

The gene calls are TRBV28 and TRBJ2-5, with D perhaps TRBD1 or TRBD2 (5 bases each). The tail of the sequence fits TRBJ2-7 better, so the J call may be wrong. The CDR3 sequence is 12 residues long. Germline V CDR1 and CDR2: MDHEN, SYDVKM. CDR3 DNA: TGTGCCACCTATCCCCCAGGGACCGAGCAGTACTTC. Protein sequence: CATYPPGTEQYF.

The V call is TRBV19, the J call TRBJ1-1; TRBD1 matches at 9 bases. Germline CDR1 reads LNHDA; CDR2 reads SQIVND (reference sequence). The CDR3 consists of 16 residues. Losses at the gene ends were 7 bases for V and 0 bases for J; bases not matched to a gene: 9. CDR3 amino acids: CASKTVDRGMNTEAFF. CDR3 DNA sequence: TGTGCCAGTAAAACAGTGGACAGGGGAATGAACACTGAAGCTTTCTTT.

Regarding this clone: One junction end does not reproduce the germline sequence, and a read error may be involved. The V call is TRBV11-1, the J call TRBJ2-3; 9 bases match TRBD2. Germline assignment: CDR1 SGHAT and CDR2 FQDESV (reference sequence). The CDR3 spans 13 residues. This CDR3 is CASRLAGAHTQYF. In DNA form, the CDR3 reads TGTGCCAGCAGGTTAGCGGGGGCACATACGCAGTATTTT.